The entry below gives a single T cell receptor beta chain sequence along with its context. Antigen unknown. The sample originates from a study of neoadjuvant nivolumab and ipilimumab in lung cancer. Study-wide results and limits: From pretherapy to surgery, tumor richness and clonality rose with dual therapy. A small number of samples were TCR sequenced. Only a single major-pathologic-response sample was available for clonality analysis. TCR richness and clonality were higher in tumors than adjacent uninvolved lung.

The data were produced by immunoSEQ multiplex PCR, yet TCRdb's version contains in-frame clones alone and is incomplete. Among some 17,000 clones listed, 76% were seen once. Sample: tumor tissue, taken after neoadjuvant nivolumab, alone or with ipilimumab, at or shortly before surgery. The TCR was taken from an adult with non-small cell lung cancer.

CDR3 region: CASRTRGTPVEEQYF. The CDR3 bases are TGTGCCAGCAGGACCCGGGGGACCCCCGTGGAAGAGCAGTACTTC. The J gene is TRBJ2-7, the V gene TRBV27, with D possibly TRBD2 on 6 matching bases. This CDR3 is 15 amino acids long. Germline-derived CDR1 and CDR2 are MNHEY and SMNVEV (reference sequence). Deletions cut 6 bases from V and 7 bases from J, with 22 bases between.